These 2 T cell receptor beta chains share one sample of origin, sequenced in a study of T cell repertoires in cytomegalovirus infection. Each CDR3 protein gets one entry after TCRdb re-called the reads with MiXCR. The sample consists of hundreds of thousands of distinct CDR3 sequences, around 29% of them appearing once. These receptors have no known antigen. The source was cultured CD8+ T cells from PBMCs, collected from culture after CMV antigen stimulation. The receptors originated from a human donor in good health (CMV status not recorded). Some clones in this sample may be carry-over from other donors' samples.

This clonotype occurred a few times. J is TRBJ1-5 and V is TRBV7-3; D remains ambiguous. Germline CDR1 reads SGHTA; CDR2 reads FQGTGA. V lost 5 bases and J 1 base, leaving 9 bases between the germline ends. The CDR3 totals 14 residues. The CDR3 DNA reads TGTGCCAGCAGCCTTCATAGGAGCAATCAGCCCCAGCATTTT. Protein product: CASSLHRSNQPQHF.

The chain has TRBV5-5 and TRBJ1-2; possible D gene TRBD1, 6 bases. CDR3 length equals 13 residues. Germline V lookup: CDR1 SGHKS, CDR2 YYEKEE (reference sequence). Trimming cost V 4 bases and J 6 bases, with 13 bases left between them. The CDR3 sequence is CASSKVNRDGYTF. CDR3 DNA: TGTGCCAGCAGCAAAGTAAACAGGGATGGCTACACCTTC.